This T cell receptor (beta chain) stems from a study of OX40 agonist ivuxolimab in advanced cancers. Data came from immunoSEQ multiplex PCR; TCRdb stores just in-frame clones and leaves some out. The data show roughly 73,000 clones, roughly nine tenths seen once. The trim removed 4 bases at V and 5 bases at J, leaving 7 bases unmatched. Germline V gene data show CDR1 as SGHKS and CDR2 as YYEKEE (reference sequence). The CDR3 is 14 amino acids. The chain links TRBV5-5 to TRBJ2-7; 9 bases fit TRBD1. Source: CD4+ or CD8+ T cells sorted from blood, taken in a trial of the OX40 agonist ivuxolimab. The receptor was isolated from an adult with an advanced solid tumor such as melanoma, head and neck, liver or kidney cancer. The CDR3 reads CASSARTGVDEQYF. As DNA, the CDR3 is TGTGCCAGCAGCGCGCGGACAGGGGTAGACGAGCAGTACTTC.